The sequence of this TCR beta chain was determined in a study of blood T cell repertoires in COVID-19. Across the study: Sources were T cells, B-cell-depleted T cells, or PBMCs; the material itself was cDNA or gDNA.

Resolution of symptoms, clearance, or two negative PCRs was present in recovered Cohort 3 donors. Germline CDR1 and CDR2: SGDLS and YYNGEE. The CDR3 has 14 residues. Trimming shortened V by 3 bases and J by 3 bases, and 10 bases separated the two germline ends. Repertoires were generated with immunoSEQ multiplex PCR, while TCRdb's copy carries only in-frame clones and drops some. The profile shows 150,000 to 200,000 clones, approximately 80% of them singletons. The chain combines TRBV9 with TRBJ1-3; tentative D call: TRBD1 (5 bases). The sequence came from a woman aged 55-70 years who had recovered from COVID-19. The sequenced material came from PBMCs or T cells enriched from blood (not recorded which). The CDR3 reads CASSASTDGNTIYF. CDR3 nucleotide sequence: TGTGCCAGCAGCGCTTCGACAGATGGAAACACCATATATTTT.